This T cell receptor beta chain stems from a study of T cell repertoires in cytomegalovirus infection. Study at large: From public TCR beta signatures came an indication of both CMV infection and matching HLA type. Whole-study findings and limits: Clonotypes of TCR beta that were HLA-C-restricted and CMV-specific dominated the ex vivo response. CMV carriers having the relevant HLA were flagged by cumulative public TCR beta family frequency.

V lost 2 bases to trimming and J lost 2 bases; unmatched junction nucleotides: 18. The CDR3 length is 20 residues. In this sample, this clonotype turned up a few times. Its antigen is undetermined. MiXCR, run by TCRdb on the reads, gives a single entry per CDR3 protein. The table lists around 630,000 distinct CDR3 sequences, 20% to 30% of them singletons. What was sequenced was CD8+ T cells from PBMCs. V gene TRBV23-1 combines with J gene TRBJ2-3; 8 nucleotides match TRBD1. TRBV23-1 is an open reading frame whose function is uncertain. This receptor was obtained from a human donor in good health (CMV status not recorded). Some clones in this sample may be carry-over from other donors' samples. The DNA for the CDR3 is TGCGCCAGCAGTCAAACTCAGGGGGCGCGGGGAGATATGGACACAGATACGCAGTATTTT. It is translated as CASSQTQGARGDMDTDTQYF.